The T cell receptor beta chain under discussion was sequenced for a study of cytomegalovirus exposure and HLA in healthy donors. It was with 60 Vbeta and 13 Jbeta primers that the PCR ran. Only in-frame clones appear in the TCRdb table, and some are missing; sequencing was by immunoSEQ multiplex PCR. This table has 150,000 to 200,000 clones, roughly 86% appearing once. The CDR3 has 19 amino acids. Germline lookup yields CDR1 SGHRS and CDR2 YFSETQ. The V gene end was trimmed by 0 bases and the J gene end by 0 bases; junction bases not matched to a gene: 10. This clone is a singleton in its sample. The chain couples TRBV5-1 to TRBJ2-3; TRBD2 aligns across 10 bases. The sequencing input was PBMCs. The receptor's source is a girl between 10 and 17 years old in good health and CMV-seropositive. The CDR3 DNA follows: TGCGCCAGCAGCTTGGACGCCCTACTAGCGGGGCTTAGCACAGATACGCAGTATTTT. Translated, it gives CASSLDALLAGLSTDTQYF.